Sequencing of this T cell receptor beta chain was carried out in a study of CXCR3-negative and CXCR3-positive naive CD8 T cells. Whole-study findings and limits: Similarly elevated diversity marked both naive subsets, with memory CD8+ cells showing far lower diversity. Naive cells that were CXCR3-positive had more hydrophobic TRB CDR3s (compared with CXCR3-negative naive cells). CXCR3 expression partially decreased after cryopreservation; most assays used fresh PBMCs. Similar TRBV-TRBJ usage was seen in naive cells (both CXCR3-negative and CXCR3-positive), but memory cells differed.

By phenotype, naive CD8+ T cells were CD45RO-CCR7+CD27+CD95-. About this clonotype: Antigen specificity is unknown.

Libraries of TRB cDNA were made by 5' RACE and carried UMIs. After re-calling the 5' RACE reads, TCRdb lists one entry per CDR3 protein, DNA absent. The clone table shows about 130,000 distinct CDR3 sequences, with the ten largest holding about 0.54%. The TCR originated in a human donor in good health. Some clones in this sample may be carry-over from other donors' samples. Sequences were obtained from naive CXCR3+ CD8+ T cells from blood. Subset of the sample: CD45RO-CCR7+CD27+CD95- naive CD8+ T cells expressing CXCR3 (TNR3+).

CDR3 in amino acids: CSVYLGEKLFF. This chain links TRBV29-1 with TRBJ1-4. The germline V gene has CDR1 SQVTM and CDR2 ANQGSEA. This CDR3 region has 11 residues. Full variable domain (outside the CDR3, taken from reference TRBV29-1 and TRBJ1-4): SAVISQKPSRDICQRGTSLTIQCQVDSQVTMMFWYRQQPGQSLTLIATANQGSEATYESGFVIDKFPISRPNLTFSTLTVSNMSPEDSSIYLCSVYLGEKLFFGSGTQLSVL.